This TCR beta chain appears in the sequencing data of a study of blood T cell repertoires in COVID-19. About the study: PBMCs, B-cell-depleted T cells, or T cells provided the cDNA or gDNA that made up the material.

Membership in each cohort depended on participant-reported clinical history. Profiling relied on immunoSEQ multiplex PCR, and the TCRdb table lists in-frame clones only, not all of them. The table records more than 300,000 clones, roughly 90% of them present only once. With 0 bases clipped from V and 2 bases from J, the junction kept 2 bases outside the gene matches. The CDR3 has 16 residues. CDR1 and CDR2 (germline): MNHEY, SVGAGI. This chain joins TRBV6-5 and TRBJ2-2, with 8 bases identical to TRBD1. The TCR originated in a woman in her 30s who had been exposed to COVID-19. What was sequenced was PBMCs or T cells enriched from blood (not recorded which). The CDR3 nucleotides read TGTGCCAGCAGTTACTCGACAGGGGAAAACACCGGGGAGCTGTTTTTT. Amino acid sequence: CASSYSTGENTGELFF.